This note documents a single TCR beta chain sequence. The antigen is undetermined. The record originates from a study of T cell clones after liver transplantation. Study-level results: Rather than being deleted, graft donor-reactive T cells may have moved into the graft.

The CDR3 sequence is 14 residues long. Germline V gene sequence: CDR1 SGHNT, CDR2 YYREEE (reference sequence). Trimming shortened V by 5 bases and J by 2 bases, and 13 bases separated the two germline ends. The table came from immunoSEQ multiplex PCR; TCRdb's copy has only in-frame clones and leaves some out. The data hold about 78,000 clones, with around 80% observed a single time. The sample consisted of CD4+ T cells from blood, taken before liver transplant. V usage is TRBV5-4 and J usage is TRBJ2-5, with a tentative D call TRBD1 (6 bases). The TCR sequence derives from a human donor who received a liver transplant. The CDR3: CASRLGQQQETQYF. The CDR3 region has the DNA TGTGCCAGCAGACTAGGACAGCAACAAGAGACCCAGTACTTC.